This T cell receptor (beta chain) was sequenced for a study of blood T cell repertoires in COVID-19. Study as a whole: Spain, Italy and the United States supplied samples that represented acute and convalescent COVID-19. Nucleic acid was either cDNA or gDNA, and it came from T cells, B-cell-depleted T cells, or PBMCs.

Methods used by the authors: It was from reference gene primer amplification that nucleated cell counts were estimated. Assay: immunoSEQ multiplex PCR; the TCRdb copy retains only in-frame clones and omits some. D and trimming come from the DNA, and the V and J calls and clone size come from that table. This table holds 270,000 or so clones, about 85% found once. The V gene lost 6 bases and the J gene lost 2 bases, with 18 bases spanning the gap. Germline V gene lookup returns CDR1 MGHRA and CDR2 YSYEKL. The CDR3 sequence is 16 residues long. This clone came up a few times. The clonotype comes from a human donor in a cohort sampled during active COVID-19. The chain uses TRBV4-1 and TRBJ2-3, with a possible D match to TRBD1 (7 bases). Sequenced material: peripheral blood. The CDR3 protein is CASRSGGGLTTDTQYF. For the CDR3, the DNA is TGCGCCAGCAGATCAGGGGGAGGCCTGACCACAGATACGCAGTATTTT.